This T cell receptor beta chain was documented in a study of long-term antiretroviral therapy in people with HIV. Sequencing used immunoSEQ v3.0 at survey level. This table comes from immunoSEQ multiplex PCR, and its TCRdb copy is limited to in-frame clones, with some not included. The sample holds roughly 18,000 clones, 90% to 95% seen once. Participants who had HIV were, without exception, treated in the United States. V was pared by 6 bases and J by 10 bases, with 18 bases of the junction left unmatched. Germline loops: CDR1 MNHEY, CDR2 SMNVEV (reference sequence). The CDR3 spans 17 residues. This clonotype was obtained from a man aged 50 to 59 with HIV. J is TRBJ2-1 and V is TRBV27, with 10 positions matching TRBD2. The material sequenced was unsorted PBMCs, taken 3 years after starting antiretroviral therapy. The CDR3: CASRPPLTSGFTAEQFF. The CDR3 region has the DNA TGTGCCAGCAGACCGCCCTTGACTAGCGGGTTCACGGCGGAGCAGTTCTTC.